The following is a T cell receptor beta chain sequence with its context. Its recognized antigen is unknown. Within one base of it there is no much larger clone, and no base qualities were kept. TCR beta CDR3 regions were amplified from RNA transcripts. For the first round of RT-PCR on the TCR CDR3, the HTBI primer set was used together with the Qiagen OneStep RT-PCR kit. The libraries were constructed in a second round of multiplex PCR and then size-selected and purified. The libraries were sequenced on an Illumina HiSeq2000 using paired-end 100 bp reads. Turning to the authors' computational methods: SOAPnuke was used to process the raw data, removing reads that contained adapters or uncalled bases, had a mean Phred below 15, or lacked an exact match to the constant primer or identifier. High-quality paired reads were merged using COPE v1.2.5, and each unique nucleotide sequence was defined as a clonotype. MiTCR v1.1 was used to align clonotypes to the IMGT TRBV, TRBD and TRBJ reference segments. The analysis included only V-J combinations with a frequency above 0.0001, which together covered 99.2% of the repertoires. The TCS score was defined as the ratio of F50 (clonal expansion) to E x V (chaos), calculated using BLOSUM62-based TCRdist between CDR3 peptides within each V-J. Welch's t-statistics and random forest reduced 500 to 550 V-J features to some 14, which were used in a naive Bayes classifier (R e1071). Using fastp trimming at Q25 and MiXCR clonotype assembly, TCRdb reanalyzed the public sequencing data and kept in-frame beta chains. Rows are combined by CDR3 protein, so each entry shows the most common genes and DNA. None of the V and J calls come from the authors' own analysis; TCRdb made them. This sample comprises about 590,000 distinct CDR3 sequences, 15% to 18% of them detected only once. Clones ranked in the top ten supply under 8% of the sample.

The germline ends are 14 bases apart after V is trimmed by 0 bases and J by 8 bases. According to the germline V gene, CDR1 reads MNHEY and CDR2 reads SVGAGI. The CDR3 numbers 15 residues from cysteine through phenylalanine. Kept here is only the CDR3 DNA, which spans 45 bases and is read in frame from base 1. The sample is drawn from a study of T cells in Graves' hyperthyroidism and ophthalmopathy (dated by TCRdb to about 2019). About the study as a whole: Peripheral blood samples were taken at the time of initial diagnosis, prior to any treatment. To identify TCR V-J signatures that set the groups apart, the researchers used a discovery cohort of 100 patients, made up of some 41 with Graves' ophthalmopathy and some 56 with stable Graves' hyperthyroidism. Whether ophthalmopathy could be predicted prospectively was tested in an independent validation cohort made up of 18 to 20 hyperthyroidism patients plus 17 patients who later progressed to ophthalmopathy. The roughly 100 discovery patients were divided at random into training and test sets in a 7:3 ratio. In six Graves' hyperthyroidism patients, the study also compared T-cell repertoires from thyroid tissue with T-cell repertoires from blood. Once sampling was done, hyperthyroidism patients were given methimazole at a starting dose of 30 mg daily, whereas ophthalmopathy patients were given high-dose intravenous methylprednisolone. The paper describes TCR Vbeta CDR3 sequencing of around 140 peripheral blood samples, made up of some 42 ophthalmopathy patients, around 73 hyperthyroidism patients and roughly 17 progressor patients. What the authors observed across the whole study: During validation, the model predicted progression to ophthalmopathy a median of about 6.5 months ahead of onset, with almost 71% sensitivity and about 75% specificity. Most expanded thyroid clonotypes (frequency above 0.001) were also found in blood, which suggests that blood repertoires may mirror thyroid immune responses. Sample size was not statistically predetermined, and investigators were not blinded to group allocation. A 13 V-J signature model separated ophthalmopathy from stable hyperthyroidism, with around 90% sensitivity and 81% to 82% specificity in cross-validation and 80%/75% in testing.

Stable Graves' hyperthyroidism was defined as no progression to ophthalmopathy during 18 months of follow-up. The hyperthyroidism patients were between 18 and 65 years old and newly diagnosed, with a disease duration of less than 2 months. Any patient with an uncontrolled infection, another autoimmune disease, pregnancy or lactation was excluded. Diagnoses were established on the basis of clinical symptoms, serum thyroxine and TRAb, thyroid ultrasound, and orbital computed tomography. PBMCs were separated from approximately 9.9 ml of fresh peripheral blood using Ficoll-Paque density gradient centrifugation. Total RNA was extracted using Trizol reagent, and RNA quality was assessed on an Agilent 2100 Bioanalyzer.

This TCR came from a woman in her twenties or thirties with Graves' hyperthyroidism. The rearrangement joined TRBV6-5 to TRBJ2-1, and the D gene may be TRBD1, 6 bases matching. Material for sequencing was blood. The DNA sequence is TGTGCCAGCAGTTACTCCGGACAGCAGTACGATGAGCAGTTCTTC. Translated, this is CASSYSGQQYDEQFF.